This T cell receptor beta chain was sequenced during a study of blood T cell repertoires in COVID-19. Overall study context: The United States, Italy and Spain supplied acute and convalescent COVID-19 samples. Sources were T cells, B-cell-depleted T cells, or PBMCs; the material itself was cDNA or gDNA.

This CDR3 contains 16 residues. The germline gives CDR1 SEHNR, CDR2 FQNEAQ (reference sequence). V shed 5 bases and J 2 bases; nucleotides not matched to a gene: 12. In the authors' workflow: For nucleated cells, counts were estimated from reference gene primer amplification. Generated by immunoSEQ multiplex PCR, the TCRdb table keeps only in-frame clones and is missing some. Clone size and the V and J calls come from that table; the DNA yielded D and trimming. The table lists over 65,000 clones, approximately 83% of them singletons, with around 10% in the top ten. The specimen sequenced was peripheral blood. This receptor was identified in a human donor in a cohort sampled during active COVID-19. V usage is TRBV7-9 and J usage is TRBJ2-7, with TRBD2 identical over 7 bases. CDR3 residues: CASSPPSSGITYEQYF. The CDR3 nucleotides are TGTGCCAGCAGCCCCCCCTCTAGCGGTATTACCTACGAGCAGTACTTC.